One T cell receptor (beta chain) is described in this entry. This entry comes from a study of cytomegalovirus exposure and HLA in healthy donors. 13 Jbeta primers and 60 Vbeta primers were used for the PCR. Sequencing used immunoSEQ multiplex PCR; TCRdb keeps in-frame clones, though not all of them. The sample holds approximately 150,000 clones, 65% to 85% seen once. CDR1 is MNHEY, CDR2 SVGAGI, per germline. CDR3 size: 13 residues. V was cut by 3 bases and J by 1 base, with 7 bases left in between. This chain links TRBV6-5 with TRBJ2-7, with D unclear. Sequencing was performed on PBMCs. The receptor was derived from a woman aged 40-49 years in good health and CMV-seropositive. CDR3: CASSYLSSYEQYF. CDR3 DNA: TGTGCCAGCAGTTATCTATCATCCTACGAGCAGTACTTC.